Following are 18 T cell receptor beta chains from one sample sequenced in a study of early T cells in non-severe SARS-CoV-2 infection. TCRdb used MiXCR to reprocess the 5' RACE reads, holding one entry per CDR3 protein. The table has about 110,000 distinct CDR3 sequences, over 10% seen once; the top ten hold 3% to 3.5%. Sample: whole blood. Receptors originate from an adult who was a healthcare worker with PCR-confirmed SARS-CoV-2 infection or an uninfected control (not recorded which).

This clonotype was seen only a few times. This sequence joins TRBV5-1 and TRBJ1-1; perhaps TRBD1 as D (5 bases). The ends were cut back, 3 bases at V and 5 bases at J, with 14 bases in the middle. The CDR3 spans 14 residues. In germline, CDR1 is SGHRS, CDR2 YFSETQ. The CDR3 bases are TGCGCCAGCAGCTCCATGCCGGGGCAAACTGAAGCTTTCTTT. This sequence encodes CASSSMPGQTEAFF. Full variable domain (rest looked up from reference TRBV5-1 and TRBJ1-1): KAGVTQTPRYLIKTRGQQVTLSCSPISGHRSVSWYQQTPGQGLQFLFEYFSETQRNKGNFPGRFSGRQFSNSRSEMNVSTLELGDSALYLCASSSMPGQTEAFFGQGTRLTVV.

This clonotype showed up just a few times. This chain uses TRBV7-6 with TRBJ2-1; D gene ambiguous. CDR1 and CDR2 from the germline V gene are SGHVS and FNYEAQ. This CDR3 spans 12 amino acids. Between the trimmed V and J ends, which lost 2 bases and 5 bases, there was a span of 4 bases. The DNA for the CDR3 is TGTGCCAGCAGCTTACGAGACAATGAGCAGTTCTTC. Residues: CASSLRDNEQFF.

This clonotype was found once. The gene calls are TRBV6-5 and TRBJ1-5, with no clear D. Germline CDR1 MNHEY, CDR2 SVGAGI. CDR3 size: 15 residues. Trimming took off 2 bases at V and 2 bases at J, with 10 bases between the two ends. Here the CDR3 reads CASSYPGKGNQPQHF. CDR3 nucleotide sequence: TGTGCCAGCAGTTACCCGGGGAAGGGCAATCAGCCCCAGCATTTT.

There are many counts of this clonotype. The chain combines TRBV2 with TRBJ2-4; no clear D gene. Germline CDR1 is SNHLY and CDR2 is FYNNEI. The CDR3 is 14 residues long. The ends were cut back, 6 bases at V and 6 bases at J, with 15 bases in the middle. The CDR3 bases are TGTGCCAGCAGCGGGTGGAACGGGCCAAACATTCAGTACTTC. This encodes CASSGWNGPNIQYF.

This clonotype came up many times. The rearrangement links TRBV24-1 to TRBJ2-1; 8 nucleotides agree with TRBD1. V was pared by 4 bases and J by 0 bases, with 7 bases of the junction left unmatched. In germline, CDR1 is KGHDR, CDR2 SFDVKD. The CDR3 sequence is 17 residues long. Here the CDR3 DNA reads TGTGCCACCAGTGACCGACAGGGGCCGAGCTCCTACAATGAGCAGTTCTTC. This encodes CATSDRQGPSSYNEQFF.

This clonotype has at least ten counts. This chain joins TRBV7-2 and TRBJ2-3; D not certain. V was pared by 6 bases and J by 5 bases, with 9 bases between. Germline V gene data show CDR1 as SGHTA and CDR2 as FQGNSA. The CDR3 extends over 12 amino acids. The DNA of the CDR3 is TGTGCCAGCAGACCCGCAGGAGATACGCAGTATTTT. It codes for CASRPAGDTQYF.

The table lists this clonotype with a few counts. The chain has TRBV29-1 and TRBJ2-7; TRBD1 matches at 8 bases. Germline V gene sequence: CDR1 SQVTM, CDR2 ANQGSEA. The V segment lost 4 bases and the J segment 3 bases; nucleotides outside the gene matches: 2. CDR3 length equals 12 residues. The CDR3 loop reads CSVVQGVYEQYF. CDR3 nucleotides: TGCAGCGTTGTACAGGGGGTCTACGAGCAGTACTTC.

This clonotype was found many times. V and J are TRBV30 and TRBJ1-4; TRBD1 might be the D (5 bases). From germline, CDR1 is GTSNPN and CDR2 SVGIG (reference sequence). Trimming took off 5 bases at V and 3 bases at J, with 10 bases between the two ends. The CDR3 consists of 13 residues. Written as DNA, the CDR3 is TGTGCCTGGGCTACAGGTTCTAATGAAAAACTGTTTTTT. Its protein is CAWATGSNEKLFF.

Only a few counts were recorded for this clonotype. The CDR3 is CASSLGTSATDTQYF. The CDR3 DNA sequence: TGTGCCAGCAGCCTAGGGACTAGCGCCACAGATACGCAGTATTTT. The chain uses TRBV7-6 and TRBJ2-3, with 10 bases that match TRBD2. The CDR3 has 15 amino acids. V gave up 5 bases and J gave up 2 bases; unmatched junction bases: 4. The V gene's germline CDR1 is SGHVS and CDR2 FNYEAQ.

This clonotype was counted many times. The chain employs TRBV9 and TRBJ2-2, with TRBD2 matching over 10 bases. This CDR3 has 16 residues. Looked up from germline, CDR1 is SGDLS and CDR2 is YYNGEE. Trimming removed 5 bases from V and 4 bases from J; junction bases left unmatched: 8. CDR3 coding DNA: TGTGCCAGCAGTGAATTAGCGGGAGGAAGCACCGGGGAGCTGTTTTTT. Amino acid sequence: CASSELAGGSTGELFF.

This clonotype was detected many times. The V gene is TRBV2, the J gene TRBJ1-3; D not certain. CDR1 and CDR2 from the germline V gene are SNHLY and FYNNEI. This CDR3 is 14 amino acids long. V lost 1 base, J lost 5 bases, and 9 bases lay in between. The CDR3 DNA follows: TGTGCCAGCAGTGAAGGTCCGGTGCGAAACACCATATATTTT. Residues: CASSEGPVRNTIYF.

This clonotype was counted many times. The rearrangement joins TRBV12-3 or TRBV12-4 to TRBJ2-6; possibly TRBD2 for D (6 bases). The ends were cut back, 3 bases at V and 1 base at J, with 16 bases in the middle. The CDR3 has 18 residues. Here the CDR3 reads CASSFAGRPVSGANVLTF. CDR3 nucleotide sequence: TGTGCCAGCAGTTTCGCGGGACGGCCCGTTTCTGGGGCCAACGTCCTGACTTTC.

In its sample, this clonotype was seen a few times. This chain uses TRBV27 with TRBJ2-3, with TRBD1 matching over 8 bases. The V gene's germline CDR1 is MNHEY and CDR2 SMNVEV (reference sequence). Trimming took 3 bases from V and 2 from J; bases not matched to a gene: 7. The CDR3 is made up of 16 amino acids. The DNA of the CDR3 is TGTGCCAGCAGTTTTTTGACAGGGGCTATCACAGATACGCAGTATTTT. Its protein is CASSFLTGAITDTQYF.

This clonotype was seen repeatedly, ten times or more. The genes are TRBV14 and TRBJ2-7; possibly TRBD2 for D (5 bases). V lost 3 bases to trimming and J lost 3 bases, with 9 bases between them. The germline gives CDR1 SGHDN, CDR2 FVKESK. The CDR3 sequence is 13 residues long. The CDR3 nucleotides read TGTGCCAGCAGCCATCGGGGTCTCTACGAGCAGTACTTC. This encodes CASSHRGLYEQYF.

In its sample, this clonotype was seen a few times. This chain links TRBV7-9 with TRBJ2-4, with 7 bases aligning to TRBD1. V gave up 0 bases and J gave up 10 bases; unmatched junction bases: 9. There are 15 residues in the CDR3. Per germline, CDR1 SEHNR and CDR2 FQNEAQ (reference sequence). In DNA, the CDR3 is TGTGCCAGCAGCTTAGCGCTAACCGGGACAGAGATTCAGTACTTC. Its translation: CASSLALTGTEIQYF. The variable domain in full, completed from reference TRBV7-9 and TRBJ2-4, reads DTGVSQNPRHKITKRGQNVTFRCDPISEHNRLYWYRQTLGQGPEFLTYFQNEAQLEKSRLLSDRFSAERPKGSFSTLEIQRTEQGDSAMYLCASSLALTGTEIQYFGAGTRLSVL.

This clonotype showed up just a few times. The chain joins TRBV20-1 to TRBJ2-3; 10 bases match TRBD2. The CDR3 has 15 residues. The V gene end was trimmed by 3 bases and the J gene end by 3 bases; junction bases not matched to a gene: 6. The germline gives CDR1 DFQATT, CDR2 SNEGSKA (reference sequence). CDR3 loop: CSASPLAGETDTQYF. The CDR3 nucleotides read TGCAGTGCTAGCCCTCTAGCGGGAGAAACAGATACGCAGTATTTT.

The chain joins TRBV2 to TRBJ1-1; D is unresolved. This CDR3 comprises 13 residues. V was pared by 8 bases and J by 5 bases, with 15 bases between. Germline V gene data show CDR1 as SNHLY and CDR2 as FYNNEI. CDR3 nucleotides: TGTGCCAGCGGAGGGTATTCGGGTACTGAAGCTTTCTTT. It is translated as CASGGYSGTEAFF. The full variable domain, with the rest looked up from reference TRBV2 and TRBJ1-1, is EPEVTQTPSHQVTQMGQEVILRCVPISNHLYFYWYRQILGQKVEFLVSFYNNEISEKSEIFDDQFSVERPDGSNFTLKIRSTKLEDSAMYFCASGGYSGTEAFFGQGTRLTVV.

This clonotype occurred many times. The J gene is TRBJ1-2, the V gene TRBV30, with D maybe TRBD1 (5 bases). Per the germline V gene, CDR1 is GTSNPN and CDR2 is SVGIG (reference sequence). CDR3 length: 12 residues. Trimming removed 1 base from V and 8 bases from J, with 11 bases in between. The CDR3 reads CAWSGDAYGYTF. In nucleotides, the CDR3 is TGTGCCTGGAGTGGGGACGCTTACGGCTACACCTTC.